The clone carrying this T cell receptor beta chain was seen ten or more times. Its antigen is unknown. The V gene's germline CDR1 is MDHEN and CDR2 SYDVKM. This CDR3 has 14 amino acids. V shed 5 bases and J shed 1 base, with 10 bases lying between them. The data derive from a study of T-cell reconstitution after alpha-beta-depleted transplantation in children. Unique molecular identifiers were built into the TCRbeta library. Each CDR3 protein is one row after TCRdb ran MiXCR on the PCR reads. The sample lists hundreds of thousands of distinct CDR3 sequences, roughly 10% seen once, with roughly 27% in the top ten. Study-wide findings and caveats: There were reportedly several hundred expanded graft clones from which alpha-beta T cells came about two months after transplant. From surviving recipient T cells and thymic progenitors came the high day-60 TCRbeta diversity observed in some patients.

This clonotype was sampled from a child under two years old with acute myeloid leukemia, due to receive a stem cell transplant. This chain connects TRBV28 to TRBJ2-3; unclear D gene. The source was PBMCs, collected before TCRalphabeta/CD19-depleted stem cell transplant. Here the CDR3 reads CASSPPGRTDTQYF. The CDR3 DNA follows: TGTGCCAGCAGTCCGCCCGGTCGCACAGATACGCAGTATTTT.